This T cell receptor beta chain was profiled in a study of metastatic and nonmetastatic thyroid tumors. Study conclusions and caveats: The reported finding was significantly higher TCR beta diversity in malignant thyroid tumors relative to benign nodules, in blood and tumor.

In this sample, this clone turned up many times. Its antigen is currently unknown. There were no patients who had received any treatment before thyroid surgery. TCRdb reassembled clones from the PCR reads with MiXCR. The data hold 25,000 to 35,000 clones, with around 25% observed a single time. The germline gives CDR1 MNHEY, CDR2 SVGAGI. V lost 0 bases and J lost 1, with 16 bases in between. This CDR3 contains 18 residues. This chain joins TRBV6-5 and TRBJ1-5; no firm D call. The source material was blood. The source is a female donor with papillary thyroid cancer or a benign thyroid nodule (not recorded which). Some clones in this sample may be carry-over from other donors' samples. The CDR3 loop reads CASSYSSPTTVSNQPQHF. In nucleotides, the CDR3 is TGTGCCAGCAGTTACTCTTCGCCAACAACAGTCAGCAATCAGCCCCAGCATTTT.